The 5 T cell receptor beta chains presented below share a single source sample, sequenced in a study of blood T cell repertoires in COVID-19. Only in-frame clones appear in the TCRdb table, and some are missing; sequencing was by immunoSEQ multiplex PCR. The sample includes approximately 70,000 clones, less than 95% of them seen just once. The sample was peripheral blood. Source of these receptors: a woman in her fifties or sixties with active COVID-19.

The V call is TRBV25-1, the J call TRBJ2-3, with no clear D. CDR3 length: 15 amino acids. Trimming removed 3 bases from V and 1 base from J, with 11 bases in between. Germline V gene sequence: CDR1 MGHDK, CDR2 SYGVNS. The CDR3 sequence: CASSEPGFGTDTQYF. The CDR3, as DNA: TGTGCCAGCAGTGAGCCCGGGTTCGGCACAGATACGCAGTATTTT.

J is TRBJ2-7 and V is TRBV4-1, with D possibly being TRBD2 (6 bases). The germline gives CDR1 MGHRA, CDR2 YSYEKL. The CDR3 has 18 amino acids. V was clipped by 0 bases and J by 3 bases, with 21 bases between them. The CDR3, as DNA: TGCGCCAGCAGCCAAGAAGAGGGAGGCGGGACTTTACACTACGAGCAGTACTTC. Translated: CASSQEEGGGTLHYEQYF.

The rearrangement uses TRBV18 and TRBJ1-3, with 9 bases fitting TRBD1. The CDR3 spans 16 residues. V was clipped by 3 bases and J by 2 bases; unmatched bases: 5. Germline-derived CDR1 and CDR2 are KGHSH and LQKENI. The CDR3 bases are TGTGCCAGCTCACCGACAGGGGGGTCTCCTGGAAACACCATATATTTT. Protein: CASSPTGGSPGNTIYF.

The gene calls are TRBV11-2 and TRBJ2-7; weak D call: TRBD1 (6 bases). The CDR3 covers 15 residues. Germline CDR1 and CDR2: SGHAT and FQNNGV. Trimming stripped 0 bases from V and 1 base from J, with 10 bases between. DNA for the CDR3: TGTGCCAGCAGCTTAGAGGGCAGGGGTTCCTACGAGCAGTACTTC. It encodes CASSLEGRGSYEQYF.

The chain is built from TRBV5-1 and TRBJ1-3; the match to TRBD1 covers 9 bases. The CDR3 has 18 residues. Germline V lookup: CDR1 SGHRS, CDR2 YFSETQ. With 4 bases clipped from V and 0 bases from J, the junction kept 11 bases outside the gene matches. The CDR3 nucleotides read TGCGCCAGCAGCCGCGGACAGGGGAATTGGGGCTCTGGAAACACCATATATTTT. The encoded protein is CASSRGQGNWGSGNTIYF.